What follows describes a single TCR beta chain. Its antigen is unknown. None of the patients had undergone any treatment ahead of thyroid surgery. Germline V lookup: CDR1 WNHNN, CDR2 SYGVQD (reference sequence). V was clipped by 1 base and J by 8 bases, with 12 bases between them. CDR3 length: 13 residues. This record comes from a study of metastatic and nonmetastatic thyroid tumors. Study at large: Both malignant and benign thyroid patients supplied peripheral blood and tumor or nodule tissue samples, across which the repertoires of these patients were then compared.

Whole-study findings and limits: According to reports, the diversity of TCR beta was significantly higher in malignant thyroid tumors than in benign nodules, and this held in both blood and tumor samples.

Per the original data handling: Differences in CDR3 between clinicopathological groups were drawn on to build a classifier intended to discriminate distant-metastatic papillary thyroid cancer patients. TCRdb re-clonotyped the PCR reads via MiXCR. The V and J calls were not made by the authors but by TCRdb's processing. The sample carries 25,000 to 30,000 clones, 16% recorded once. This TCR was recovered from a male donor with papillary thyroid cancer or a benign thyroid nodule (not recorded which). Some clones in this sample may be carry-over from other donors' samples. Sequencing used blood. The chain links TRBV10-1 to TRBJ2-7, with D possibly being TRBD1 (5 bases). The CDR3 spells CASSEFVGAKQYF. The CDR3 nucleotides read TGCGCCAGCAGTGAGTTTGTAGGGGCTAAGCAGTACTTC.